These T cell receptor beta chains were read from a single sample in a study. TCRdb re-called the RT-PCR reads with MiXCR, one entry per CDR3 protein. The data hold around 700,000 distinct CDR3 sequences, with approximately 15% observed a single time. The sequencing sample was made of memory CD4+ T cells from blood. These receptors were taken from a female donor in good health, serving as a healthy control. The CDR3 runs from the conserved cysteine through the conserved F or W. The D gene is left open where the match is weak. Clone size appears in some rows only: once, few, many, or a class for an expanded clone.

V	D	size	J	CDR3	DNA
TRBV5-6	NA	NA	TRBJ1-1	CARSLNFLTEAFF	TGTGCCAGGAGCTTGAATTTCCTTACTGAAGCTTTCTTT
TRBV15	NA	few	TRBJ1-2	CATSPRGANYGYTF	TGTGCCACCAGCCCGCGCGGTGCTAACTATGGCTACACCTTC
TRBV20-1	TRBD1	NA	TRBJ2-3	CSALQGDADTQYF	TGCAGTGCGCTACAGGGGGATGCAGATACGCAGTATTTT
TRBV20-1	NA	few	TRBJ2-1	CSLDSYNEQFF	TGCAGCCTGGACAGTTACAATGAGCAGTTCTTC
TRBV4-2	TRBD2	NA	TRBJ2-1	CASSHSGPPDNEQFF	TGTGCCAGCAGCCATAGCGGGCCCCCCGATAATGAGCAGTTCTTC
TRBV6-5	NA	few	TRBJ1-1	CASSETVSNTEAFF	TGTGCCAGCAGCGAGACAGTATCGAACACTGAAGCTTTCTTT
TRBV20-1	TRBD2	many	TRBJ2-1	CSARDPLLAGGLMNEQFF	TGCAGTGCTAGAGATCCCCTTCTAGCGGGAGGGTTAATGAATGAGCAGTTCTTC
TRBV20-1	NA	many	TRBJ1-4	CSARDLNGKLFF	TGCAGTGCTAGAGACCTCAACGGGAAACTGTTTTTT
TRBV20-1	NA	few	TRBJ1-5	CSGGENNQPQHF	TGCAGTGGGGGGGAAAACAATCAGCCCCAGCATTTT
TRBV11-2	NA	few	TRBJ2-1	CASSSGTLNEQFF	TGTGCCAGCAGCTCGGGCACCCTCAATGAGCAGTTCTTC
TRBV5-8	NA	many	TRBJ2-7	CASSNADSYEQYF	TGTGCCAGCAGCAATGCCGACAGCTACGAGCAGTACTTC
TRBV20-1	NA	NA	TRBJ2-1	CSAIPPLSYNEQFF	TGCAGTGCTATACCCCCCCTCTCCTACAATGAGCAGTTCTTC
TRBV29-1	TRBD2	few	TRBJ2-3	CSVEWILGTSGTTDTQYF	TGCAGCGTTGAATGGATACTCGGGACTAGCGGGACGACAGATACGCAGTATTTT
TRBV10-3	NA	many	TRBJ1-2	CAISEPPRVSNYGYTF	TGTGCCATCAGTGAACCCCCTCGGGTTAGCAACTATGGCTACACCTTC
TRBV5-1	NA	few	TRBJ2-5	CASSLGAAVETQYF	TGCGCCAGCAGCTTGGGAGCGGCCGTCGAGACCCAGTACTTC
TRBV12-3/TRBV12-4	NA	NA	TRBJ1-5	CASSLTGHPNQPQHF	TGTGCCAGCAGTTTGACGGGACACCCGAATCAGCCCCAGCATTTT
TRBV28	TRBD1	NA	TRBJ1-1	CASSSHGGTGGIRAFF	TGTGCCAGCAGCTCCCACGGTGGGACAGGGGGAATTCGGGCTTTCTTT
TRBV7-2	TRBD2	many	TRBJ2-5	CASSLRASERGGYGETQYF	TGTGCCAGCAGCTTAAGGGCTAGTGAGCGGGGCGGGTACGGGGAGACCCAGTACTTC
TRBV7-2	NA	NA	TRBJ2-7	CASSQTSRLDF	TGTGCCAGCAGCCAAACTAGCAGGCTCGACTTC
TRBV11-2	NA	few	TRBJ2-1	CASSFTGHSRGNEQFF	TGTGCCAGCAGCTTCACGGGACATTCACGGGGCAATGAGCAGTTCTTC
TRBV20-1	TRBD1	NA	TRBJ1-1	CSASPGGYNTEAFF	TGCAGTGCCTCTCCAGGGGGTTATAACACTGAAGCTTTCTTT
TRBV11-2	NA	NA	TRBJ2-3	CASSTGTHTDTQYF	TGTGCCAGCAGCACCGGGACCCACACAGATACGCAGTATTTT
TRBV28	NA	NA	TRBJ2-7	CASSPAGISSYEQYF	TGTGCCAGCAGCCCAGCCGGAATTAGCTCCTACGAGCAGTACTTC
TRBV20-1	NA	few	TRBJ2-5	CSAEEQGRETQYF	TGCAGTGCGGAGGAGCAGGGGCGAGAGACCCAGTACTTC
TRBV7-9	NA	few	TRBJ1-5	CAGSPEGDQPQHF	TGTGCCGGCAGCCCCGAGGGGGACCAGCCCCAGCATTTT
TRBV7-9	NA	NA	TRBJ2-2	CASSPGQGMGTGELFF	TGTGCCAGCAGCCCCGGCCAGGGCATGGGCACCGGGGAGCTGTTTTTT
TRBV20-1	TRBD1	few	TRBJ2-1	CSAGPTGGSYNEQFF	TGCAGTGCTGGACCGACAGGGGGGTCCTACAATGAGCAGTTCTTC
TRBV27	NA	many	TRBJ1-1	CASSFGATYEAFF	TGTGCCAGCAGTTTCGGGGCGACTTATGAAGCTTTCTTT
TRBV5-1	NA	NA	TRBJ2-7	CASSIDNSYEQYF	TGCGCCAGCAGCATAGATAACTCCTACGAGCAGTACTTC
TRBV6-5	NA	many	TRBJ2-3	CASSPRGLSTDTQYF	TGTGCCAGCAGCCCCAGGGGCTTGAGCACAGATACGCAGTATTTT
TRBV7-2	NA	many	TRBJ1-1	CASSLGRSDHTEAFF	TGTGCCAGCAGCTTAGGACGGTCCGACCACACTGAAGCTTTCTTT
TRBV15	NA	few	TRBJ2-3	CATSRDENTQYF	TGTGCCACCAGCAGAGATGAGAATACGCAGTATTTT
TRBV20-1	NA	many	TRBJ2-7	CSAREYSGYEQYF	TGCAGTGCTAGGGAGTATTCTGGCTACGAGCAGTACTTC
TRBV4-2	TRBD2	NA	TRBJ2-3	CASSPTTLAGVADTQYF	TGTGCCAGCAGCCCCACAACACTAGCGGGAGTTGCAGATACGCAGTATTTT
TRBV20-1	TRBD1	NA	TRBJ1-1	CSGTGNTEAFF	TGCAGTGGGACAGGAAACACTGAAGCTTTCTTT
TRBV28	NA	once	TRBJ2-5	CASSLLPDYRRAETQYF	TGTGCCAGCAGTTTATTGCCTGATTACCGCCGGGCAGAGACCCAGTACTTC
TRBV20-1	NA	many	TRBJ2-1	CSATEEVGNEQFF	TGCAGTGCTACAGAGGAGGTTGGCAATGAGCAGTTCTTC
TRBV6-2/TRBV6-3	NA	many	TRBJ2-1	CASSVSREQFF	TGTGCCAGCAGTGTAAGCCGCGAGCAGTTCTTC
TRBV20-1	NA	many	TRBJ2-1	CSASGPILLNEQFF	TGCAGTGCTAGTGGGCCGATTCTTCTGAATGAGCAGTTCTTC
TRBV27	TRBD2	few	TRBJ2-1	CASSPPGLADNEQFF	TGTGCCAGCAGTCCCCCGGGACTAGCCGACAATGAGCAGTTCTTC
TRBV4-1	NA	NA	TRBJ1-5	CASSQDSGRNQPQHF	TGCGCCAGCAGCCAAGATTCGGGCCGGAATCAGCCCCAGCATTTT
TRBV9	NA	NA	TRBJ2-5	CASSVALKVASANPKRPQYF	TGTGCCAGCAGCGTAGCTTTAAAGGTTGCGAGCGCTAATCCCAAGAGACCCCAGTACTTC
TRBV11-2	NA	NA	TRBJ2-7	CASSSRVREQYF	TGTGCCAGCAGCTCCCGGGTTCGCGAGCAGTACTTC
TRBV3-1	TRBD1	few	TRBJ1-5	CASSQGQGAVGGNQPQHF	TGTGCCAGCAGCCAGGGACAGGGGGCTGTGGGGGGCAATCAGCCCCAGCATTTT
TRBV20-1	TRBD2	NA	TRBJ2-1	CSGTIIGTGGNEQFF	TGCAGTGGGACGATTATCGGGACCGGGGGGAATGAGCAGTTCTTC
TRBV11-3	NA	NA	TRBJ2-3	CASSSERTDTQYF	TGTGCCAGCAGCTCGGAACGCACAGATACGCAGTATTTT
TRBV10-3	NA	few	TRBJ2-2	CAITGTGNTGELFF	TGTGCCATTACCGGGACGGGAAACACCGGGGAGCTGTTTTTT
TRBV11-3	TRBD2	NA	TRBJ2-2	CASSSSGSNTGELFF	TGTGCCAGCAGCTCTAGCGGATCGAACACCGGGGAGCTGTTTTTT
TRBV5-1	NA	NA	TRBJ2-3	CASEGGDGTDTQYF	TGCGCCAGCGAGGGTGGGGACGGCACAGATACGCAGTATTTT
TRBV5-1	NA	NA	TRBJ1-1	CASSLETSAEAFF	TGCGCCAGCAGCTTGGAAACATCAGCTGAAGCTTTCTTT
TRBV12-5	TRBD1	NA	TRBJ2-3	CASGLGQGNSDTQYF	TGTGCTAGTGGCTTGGGACAGGGGAATTCAGATACGCAGTATTTT
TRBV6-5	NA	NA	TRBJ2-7	CASSYSSRLTYEQYF	TGTGCCAGCAGTTACTCGAGCCGGCTAACCTACGAGCAGTACTTC
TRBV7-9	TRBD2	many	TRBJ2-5	CASSLGVAGVETQYF	TGTGCCAGCAGCTTAGGGGTAGCGGGAGTGGAGACCCAGTACTTC
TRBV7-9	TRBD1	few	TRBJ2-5	CASSSGQGKETQYF	TGTGCCAGCAGCTCCGGACAGGGGAAAGAGACCCAGTACTTC
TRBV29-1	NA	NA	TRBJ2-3	CSGQRARVADTQYF	TGCAGCGGACAGAGGGCCCGCGTTGCAGATACGCAGTATTTT
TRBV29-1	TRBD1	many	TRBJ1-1	CSVDRQGVGNTEAFF	TGCAGCGTTGACCGACAGGGGGTCGGGAACACTGAAGCTTTCTTT